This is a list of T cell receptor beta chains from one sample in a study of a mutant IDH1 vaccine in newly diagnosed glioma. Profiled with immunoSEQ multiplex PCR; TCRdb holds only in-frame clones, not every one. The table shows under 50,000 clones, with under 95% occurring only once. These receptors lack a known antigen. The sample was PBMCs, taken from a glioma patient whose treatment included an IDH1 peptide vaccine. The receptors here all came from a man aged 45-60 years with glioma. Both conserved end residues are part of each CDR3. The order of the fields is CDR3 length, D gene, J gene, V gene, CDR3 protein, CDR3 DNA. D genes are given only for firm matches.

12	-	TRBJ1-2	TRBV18	CASSPSGDGYTF	TGTGCCAGCTCACCGTCAGGGGACGGCTACACCTTC
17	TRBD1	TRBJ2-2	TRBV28	CASSLEEGRGPSGELFF	TGTGCCAGCAGTTTAGAAGAAGGCAGGGGGCCTTCGGGGGAGCTGTTTTTT
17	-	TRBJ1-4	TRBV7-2	CASSLARGAGTNEKLFF	TGTGCCAGCAGCTTAGCGCGGGGGGCTGGCACTAATGAAAAACTGTTTTTT
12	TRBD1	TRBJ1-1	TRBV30	CARDRVDTEAFF	TGTGCCCGCGACAGGGTCGACACTGAAGCTTTCTTT
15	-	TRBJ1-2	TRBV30	CAWSVRGGHNYGYTF	TGTGCCTGGAGTGTACGGGGAGGACATAACTATGGCTACACCTTC
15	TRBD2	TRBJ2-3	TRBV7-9	CASSLTSGLTDTQYF	TGTGCCAGCAGCTTGACTAGCGGATTAACAGATACGCAGTATTTT
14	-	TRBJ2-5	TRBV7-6	CASSLSGGLETQYF	TGTGCCAGCAGCTTAAGTGGTGGGTTGGAGACCCAGTACTTC
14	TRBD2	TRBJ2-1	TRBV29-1	CSVLSGSSYNEQFF	TGCAGCGTACTTAGCGGGAGCTCCTACAATGAGCAGTTCTTC
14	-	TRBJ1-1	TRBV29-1	CSVMDSDMNTEAFF	TGCAGCGTTATGGACAGCGATATGAACACTGAAGCTTTCTTT
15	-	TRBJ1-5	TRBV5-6	CASSFGGVGNQPQHF	TGTGCCAGCAGCTTCGGAGGGGTTGGCAATCAGCCCCAGCATTTT
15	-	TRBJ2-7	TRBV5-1	CASPSKRQACYEQYF	TGCGCCAGCCCATCGAAACGACAGGCGTGCTACGAGCAGTACTTC
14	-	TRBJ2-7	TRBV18	CASSHGDGSYEQYF	TGTGCCAGCTCACACGGGGACGGTTCCTACGAGCAGTACTTC
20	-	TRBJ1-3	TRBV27	CASSLRAAGARTFSGNTIYF	TGTGCCAGCAGTTTAAGGGCGGCGGGAGCACGCACCTTCTCTGGAAACACCATATATTTT
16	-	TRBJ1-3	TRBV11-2	CASSSPRGPSGNTIYF	TGTGCCAGCAGCTCCCCCCGCGGCCCCTCTGGAAACACCATATATTTT